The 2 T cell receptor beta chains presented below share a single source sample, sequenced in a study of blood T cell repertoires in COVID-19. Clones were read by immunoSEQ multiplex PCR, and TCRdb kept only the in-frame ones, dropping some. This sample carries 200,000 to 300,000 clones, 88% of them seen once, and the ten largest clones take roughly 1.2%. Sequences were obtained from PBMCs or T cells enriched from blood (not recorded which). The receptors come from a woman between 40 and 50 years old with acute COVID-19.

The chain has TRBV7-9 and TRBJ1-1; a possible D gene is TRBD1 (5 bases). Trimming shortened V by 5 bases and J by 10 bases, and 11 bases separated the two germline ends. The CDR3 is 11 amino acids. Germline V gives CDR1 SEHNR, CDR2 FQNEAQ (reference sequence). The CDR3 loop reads CASSRGGGAFF. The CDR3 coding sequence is TGTGCCAGCAGCCGGGGGGGTGGAGCTTTCTTT.

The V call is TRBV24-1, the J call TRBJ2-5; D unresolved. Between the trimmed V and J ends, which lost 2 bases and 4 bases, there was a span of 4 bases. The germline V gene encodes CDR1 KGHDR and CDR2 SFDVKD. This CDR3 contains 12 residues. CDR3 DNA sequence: TGTGCCACCAGTGATTACTTAGAGACCCAGTACTTC. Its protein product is CATSDYLETQYF.